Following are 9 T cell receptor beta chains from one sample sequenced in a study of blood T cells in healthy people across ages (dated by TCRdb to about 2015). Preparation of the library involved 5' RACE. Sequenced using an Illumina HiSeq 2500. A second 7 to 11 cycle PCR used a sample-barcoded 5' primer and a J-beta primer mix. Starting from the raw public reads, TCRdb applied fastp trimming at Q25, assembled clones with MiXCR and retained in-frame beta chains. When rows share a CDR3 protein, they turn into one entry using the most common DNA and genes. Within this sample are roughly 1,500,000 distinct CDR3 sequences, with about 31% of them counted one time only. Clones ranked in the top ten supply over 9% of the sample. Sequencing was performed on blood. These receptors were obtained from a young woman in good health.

CDR3 region: CASTLEGTMHNEQFF. CDR3 DNA: TGTGCCAGCACCCTCGAGGGAACGATGCACAATGAGCAGTTCTTC. This chain joins TRBV7-8 and TRBJ2-1, with D possibly matching TRBD2 (5 bases). Germline V gene sequence: CDR1 SGHVS, CDR2 FQNEAQ. CDR3 length: 15 residues. Between the trimmed V and J ends, which lost 7 bases and 5 bases, there was a span of 18 bases.

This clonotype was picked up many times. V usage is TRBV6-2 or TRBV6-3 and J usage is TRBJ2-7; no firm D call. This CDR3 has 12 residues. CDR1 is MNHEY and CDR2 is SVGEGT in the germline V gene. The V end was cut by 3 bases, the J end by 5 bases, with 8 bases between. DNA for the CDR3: TGTGCCAGCAGTTATCCACTCCACGAGCAGTACTTC. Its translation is CASSYPLHEQYF.

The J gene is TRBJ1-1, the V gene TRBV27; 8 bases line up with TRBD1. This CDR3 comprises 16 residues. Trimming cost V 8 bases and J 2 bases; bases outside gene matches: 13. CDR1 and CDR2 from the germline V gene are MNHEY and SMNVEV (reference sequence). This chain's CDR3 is CASPHWQGAGNTEAFF. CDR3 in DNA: TGTGCCAGCCCCCATTGGCAGGGGGCGGGAAACACTGAAGCTTTCTTT.

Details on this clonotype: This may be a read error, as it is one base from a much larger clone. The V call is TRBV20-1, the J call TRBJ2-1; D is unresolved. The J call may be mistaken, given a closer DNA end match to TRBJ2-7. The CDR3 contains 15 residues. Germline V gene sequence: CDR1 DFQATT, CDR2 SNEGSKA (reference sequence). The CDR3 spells CSARDTATSYNEQYF. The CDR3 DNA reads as TGCAGTGCTAGAGATACGGCAACCTCCTACAATGAGCAGTACTTC.

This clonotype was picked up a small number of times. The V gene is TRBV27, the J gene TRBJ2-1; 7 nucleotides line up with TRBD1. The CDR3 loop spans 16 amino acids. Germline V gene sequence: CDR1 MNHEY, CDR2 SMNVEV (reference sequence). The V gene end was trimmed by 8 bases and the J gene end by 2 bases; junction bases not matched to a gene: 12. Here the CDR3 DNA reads TGTGCCAGCCGACAGGGTCCATTGATACCCTACAATGAGCAGTTCTTC. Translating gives CASRQGPLIPYNEQFF.

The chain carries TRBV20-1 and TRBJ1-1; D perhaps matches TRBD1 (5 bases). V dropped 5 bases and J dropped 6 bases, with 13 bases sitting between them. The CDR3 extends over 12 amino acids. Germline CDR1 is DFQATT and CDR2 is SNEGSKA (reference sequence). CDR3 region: CSAPGKGAEAFF. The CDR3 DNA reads TGCAGTGCTCCAGGGAAAGGGGCTGAAGCTTTCTTT.

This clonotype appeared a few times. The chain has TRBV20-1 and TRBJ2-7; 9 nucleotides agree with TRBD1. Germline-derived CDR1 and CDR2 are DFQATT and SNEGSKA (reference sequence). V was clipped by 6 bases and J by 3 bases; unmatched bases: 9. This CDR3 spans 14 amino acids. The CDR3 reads CSANGDRVFYEQYF. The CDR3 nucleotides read TGCAGTGCAAATGGGGACAGGGTGTTCTACGAGCAGTACTTC.

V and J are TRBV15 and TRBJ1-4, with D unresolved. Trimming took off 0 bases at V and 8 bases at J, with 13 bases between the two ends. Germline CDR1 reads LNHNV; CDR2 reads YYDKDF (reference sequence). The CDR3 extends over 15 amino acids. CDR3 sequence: CATSRDWRAREKLFF. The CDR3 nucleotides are TGTGCCACCAGCAGAGATTGGCGGGCCAGGGAAAAACTGTTTTTT.

The CDR3 reads CASTSGVLAEAFF. CDR3 DNA: TGTGCCAGCACCAGCGGGGTACTCGCTGAAGCTTTCTTT. This rearrangement joins TRBV7-6 to TRBJ1-1; unclear D gene. The germline V and J ends were trimmed by 7 bases and 6 bases, with 15 bases remaining between them. The CDR3 consists of 13 residues. The germline CDR1 and CDR2 sequences are SGHVS and FNYEAQ.